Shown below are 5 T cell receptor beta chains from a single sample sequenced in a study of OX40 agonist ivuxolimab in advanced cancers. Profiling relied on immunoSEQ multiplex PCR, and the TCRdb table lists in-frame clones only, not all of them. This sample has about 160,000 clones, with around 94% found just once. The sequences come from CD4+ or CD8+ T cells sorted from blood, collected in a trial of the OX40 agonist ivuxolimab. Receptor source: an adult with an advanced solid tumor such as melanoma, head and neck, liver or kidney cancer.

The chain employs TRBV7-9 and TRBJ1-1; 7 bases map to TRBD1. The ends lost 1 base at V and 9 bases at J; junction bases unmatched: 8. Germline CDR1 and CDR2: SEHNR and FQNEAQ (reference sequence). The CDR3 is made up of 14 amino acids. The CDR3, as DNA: TGTGCCAGCAGCTTAGGGGGACAGTTTAAAAAAGCTTTCTTT. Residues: CASSLGGQFKKAFF.

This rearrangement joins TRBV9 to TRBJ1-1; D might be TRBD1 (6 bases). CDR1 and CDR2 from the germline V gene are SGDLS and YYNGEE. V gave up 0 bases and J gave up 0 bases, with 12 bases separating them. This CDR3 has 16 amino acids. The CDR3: CASSVGQAFMNTEAFF. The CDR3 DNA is TGTGCCAGCAGCGTAGGACAGGCCTTTATGAACACTGAAGCTTTCTTT.

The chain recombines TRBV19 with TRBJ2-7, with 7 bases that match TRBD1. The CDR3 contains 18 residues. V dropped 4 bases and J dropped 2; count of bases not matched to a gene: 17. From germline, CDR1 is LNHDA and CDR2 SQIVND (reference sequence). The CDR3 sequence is CASSTLSYPGQSTYEQYF. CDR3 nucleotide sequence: TGTGCCAGTAGTACGCTCTCCTACCCGGGACAGTCCACCTACGAGCAGTACTTC.

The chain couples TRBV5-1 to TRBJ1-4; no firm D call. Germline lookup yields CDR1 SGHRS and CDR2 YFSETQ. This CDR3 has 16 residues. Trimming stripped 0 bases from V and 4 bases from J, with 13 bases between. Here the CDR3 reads CASSLGTTGINEKLFF. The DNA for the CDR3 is TGCGCCAGCAGCTTGGGGACGACGGGGATTAATGAAAAACTGTTTTTT. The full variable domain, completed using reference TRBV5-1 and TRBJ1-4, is KAGVTQTPRYLIKTRGQQVTLSCSPISGHRSVSWYQQTPGQGLQFLFEYFSETQRNKGNFPGRFSGRQFSNSRSEMNVSTLELGDSALYLCASSLGTTGINEKLFFGSGTQLSVL.

CDR3 region: CASSLNSQGGGELFF. In DNA form, the CDR3 reads TGCGCCAGCAGCTTGAACTCCCAGGGGGGCGGGGAGCTGTTTTTT. V usage is TRBV5-1 and J usage is TRBJ2-2; possible D gene TRBD1, 7 bases. The CDR3 length is 15 residues. Trimming stripped 1 base from V and 7 bases from J, with 14 bases between. Per the germline V gene, CDR1 is SGHRS and CDR2 is YFSETQ.